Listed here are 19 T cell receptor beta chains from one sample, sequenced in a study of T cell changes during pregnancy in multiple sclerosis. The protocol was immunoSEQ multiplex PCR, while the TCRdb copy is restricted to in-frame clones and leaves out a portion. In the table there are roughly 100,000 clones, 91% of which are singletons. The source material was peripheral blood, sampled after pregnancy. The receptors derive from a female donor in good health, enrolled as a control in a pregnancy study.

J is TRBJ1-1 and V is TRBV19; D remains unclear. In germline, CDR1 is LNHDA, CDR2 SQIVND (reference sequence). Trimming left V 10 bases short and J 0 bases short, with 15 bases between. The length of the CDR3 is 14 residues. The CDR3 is CATLARTVNTEAFF. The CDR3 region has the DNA TGTGCCACCCTCGCAAGAACTGTGAACACTGAAGCTTTCTTT.

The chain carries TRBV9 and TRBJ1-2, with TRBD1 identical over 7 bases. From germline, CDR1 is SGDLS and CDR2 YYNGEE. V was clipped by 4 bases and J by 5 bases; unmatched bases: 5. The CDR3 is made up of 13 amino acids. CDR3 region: CASSPDRNYGYTF. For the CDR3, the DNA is TGTGCCAGCAGCCCGGACAGGAATTATGGCTACACCTTC.

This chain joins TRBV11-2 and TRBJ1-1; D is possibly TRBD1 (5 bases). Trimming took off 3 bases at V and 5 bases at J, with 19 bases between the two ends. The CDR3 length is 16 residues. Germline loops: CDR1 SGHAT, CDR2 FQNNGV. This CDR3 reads CASSLTYQGPGTEAFF. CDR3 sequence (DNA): TGTGCCAGCAGCTTGACATACCAGGGTCCCGGGACTGAAGCTTTCTTT.

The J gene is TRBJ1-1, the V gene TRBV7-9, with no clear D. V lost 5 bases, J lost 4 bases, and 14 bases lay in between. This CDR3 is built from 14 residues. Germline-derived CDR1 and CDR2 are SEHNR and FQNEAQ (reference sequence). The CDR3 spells CASSPGRRVTEAFF. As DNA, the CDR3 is TGTGCCAGCAGCCCCGGAAGGAGAGTCACTGAAGCTTTCTTT.

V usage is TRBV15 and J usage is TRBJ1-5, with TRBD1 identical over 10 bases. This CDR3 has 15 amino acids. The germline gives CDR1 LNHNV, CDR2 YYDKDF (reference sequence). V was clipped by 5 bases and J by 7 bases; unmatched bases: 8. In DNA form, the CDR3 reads TGTGCCACCAGCCAGGGACAGGGGAGGAACCAGCCCCAGCATTTT. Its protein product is CATSQGQGRNQPQHF.

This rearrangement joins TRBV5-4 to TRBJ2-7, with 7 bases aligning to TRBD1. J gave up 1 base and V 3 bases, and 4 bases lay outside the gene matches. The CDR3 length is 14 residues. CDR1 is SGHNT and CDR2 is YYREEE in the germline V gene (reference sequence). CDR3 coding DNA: TGTGCCAGCAGCTCGTCGGACAGGTCCTACGAGCAGTACTTC. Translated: CASSSSDRSYEQYF.

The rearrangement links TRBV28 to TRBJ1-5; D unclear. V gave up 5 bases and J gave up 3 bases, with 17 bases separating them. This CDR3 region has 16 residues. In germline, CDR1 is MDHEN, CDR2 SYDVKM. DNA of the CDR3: TGTGCCAGCAGTCCTGAGTGGGCGGGGTCCAATCAGCCCCAGCATTTT. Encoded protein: CASSPEWAGSNQPQHF. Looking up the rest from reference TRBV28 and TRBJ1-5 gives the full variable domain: DVKVTQSSRYLVKRTGEKVFLECVQDMDHENMFWYRQDPGLGLRLIYFSYDVKMKEKGDIPEGYSVSREKKERFSLILESASTNQTSMYLCASSPEWAGSNQPQHFGDGTRLSIL.

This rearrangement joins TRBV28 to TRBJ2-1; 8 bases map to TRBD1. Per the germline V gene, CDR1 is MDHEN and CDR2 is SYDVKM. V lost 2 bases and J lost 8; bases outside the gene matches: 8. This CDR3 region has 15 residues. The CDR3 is CASSLRWDRSDEQFF. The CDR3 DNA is TGTGCCAGCAGTTTAAGGTGGGACAGGTCCGATGAGCAGTTCTTC.

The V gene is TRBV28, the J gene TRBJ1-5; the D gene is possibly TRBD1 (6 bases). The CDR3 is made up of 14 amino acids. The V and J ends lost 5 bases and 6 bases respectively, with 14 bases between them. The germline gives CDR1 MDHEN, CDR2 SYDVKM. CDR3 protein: CASSAGQPFQPQHF. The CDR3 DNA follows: TGTGCCAGCAGTGCCGGACAGCCTTTTCAGCCCCAGCATTTT. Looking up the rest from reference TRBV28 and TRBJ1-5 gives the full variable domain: DVKVTQSSRYLVKRTGEKVFLECVQDMDHENMFWYRQDPGLGLRLIYFSYDVKMKEKGDIPEGYSVSREKKERFSLILESASTNQTSMYLCASSAGQPFQPQHFGDGTRLSIL.

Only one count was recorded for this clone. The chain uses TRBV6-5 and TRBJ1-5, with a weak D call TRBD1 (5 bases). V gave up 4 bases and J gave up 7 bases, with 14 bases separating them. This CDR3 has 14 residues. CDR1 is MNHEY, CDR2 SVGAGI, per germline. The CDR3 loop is CASSSSGPNQPQHF. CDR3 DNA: TGTGCCAGCAGTTCCTCGGGGCCTAACCAGCCCCAGCATTTT.

CDR3 residues: CASSDSGGGTDTQYF. In nucleotides, the CDR3 is TGTGCCAGCAGTGATAGCGGGGGGGGCACAGATACGCAGTATTTT. The chain uses TRBV6-4 and TRBJ2-3; 11 bases align to TRBD2. There are 15 residues in the CDR3. Trimming cost V 3 bases and J 1 base; bases outside gene matches: 0. Per germline, CDR1 MRHNA and CDR2 SNTAGT.

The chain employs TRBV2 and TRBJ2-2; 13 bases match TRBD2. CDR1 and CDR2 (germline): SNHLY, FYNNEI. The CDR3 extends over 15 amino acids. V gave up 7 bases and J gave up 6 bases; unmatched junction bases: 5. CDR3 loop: CASKLAGGPAGELFF. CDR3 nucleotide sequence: TGTGCCAGCAAACTAGCGGGGGGGCCCGCCGGGGAGCTGTTTTTT.

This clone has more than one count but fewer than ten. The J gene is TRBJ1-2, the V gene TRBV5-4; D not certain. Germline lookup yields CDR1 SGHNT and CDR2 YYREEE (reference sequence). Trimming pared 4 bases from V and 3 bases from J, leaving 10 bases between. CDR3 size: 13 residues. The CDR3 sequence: CASSGLADYGYTF. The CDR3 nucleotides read TGTGCCAGCAGCGGCTTGGCGGACTATGGCTACACCTTC.

CDR3 bases: TGTGCCAGCTCACCACCCTCGGGACAGGGAGGAAGCGGCTACACCTTC. Amino acid sequence: CASSPPSGQGGSGYTF. The rearrangement links TRBV18 to TRBJ1-2, with 9 bases identical to TRBD1. Trimming cost V 0 bases and J 8 bases; bases outside gene matches: 10. The germline V gene encodes CDR1 KGHSH and CDR2 LQKENI. CDR3 length: 16 residues.

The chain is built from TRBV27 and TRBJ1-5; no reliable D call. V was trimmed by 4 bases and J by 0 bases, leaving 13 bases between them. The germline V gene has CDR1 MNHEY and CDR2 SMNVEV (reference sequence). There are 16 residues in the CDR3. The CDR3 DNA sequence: TGTGCCAGCAGTTCGCTCCAATTCGGTAGCAATCAGCCCCAGCATTTT. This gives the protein CASSSLQFGSNQPQHF.

This chain's CDR3 is CASTKDNSNQPQHF. In DNA, the CDR3 is TGTGCCAGCACCAAAGACAATAGCAATCAGCCCCAGCATTTT. The J gene is TRBJ1-5, the V gene TRBV7-8; D ambiguous. Germline CDR1 is SGHVS and CDR2 is FQNEAQ. The CDR3 extends over 14 amino acids. V was pared by 7 bases and J by 0 bases, with 10 bases between.

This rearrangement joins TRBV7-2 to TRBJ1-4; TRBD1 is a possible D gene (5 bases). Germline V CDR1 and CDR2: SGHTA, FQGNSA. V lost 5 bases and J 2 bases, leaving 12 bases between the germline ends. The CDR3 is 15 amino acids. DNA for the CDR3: TGTGCCAGCAGCCCTGCAGGGAGGACTAATGAAAAACTGTTTTTT. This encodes CASSPAGRTNEKLFF.

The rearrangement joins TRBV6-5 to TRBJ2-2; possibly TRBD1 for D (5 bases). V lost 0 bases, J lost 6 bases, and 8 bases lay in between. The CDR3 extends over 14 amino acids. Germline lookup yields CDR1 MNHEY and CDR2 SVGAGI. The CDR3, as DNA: TGTGCCAGCAGTTACTCGTCCAGGGCCGGGGAGCTGTTTTTT. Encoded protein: CASSYSSRAGELFF.

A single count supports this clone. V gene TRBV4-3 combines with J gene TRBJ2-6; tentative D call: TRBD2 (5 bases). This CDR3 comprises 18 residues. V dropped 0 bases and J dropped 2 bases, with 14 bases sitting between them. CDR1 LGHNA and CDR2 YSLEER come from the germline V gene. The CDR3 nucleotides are TGCGCCAGCAGCCAAGACGGCGGACTCGGGGCTGGGGCCAACGTCCTGACTTTC. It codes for CASSQDGGLGAGANVLTF.